One and the same sample provided the 8 T cell receptor beta chains below, sequenced in a study of response to subunit inactivated influenza vaccine. TCRdb re-analysed the RT-PCR reads in MiXCR, keeping a single row per CDR3 protein. The sample has under 800,000 distinct CDR3 sequences; more than 11% are singletons. The sample in question was PBMCs from blood, obtained roughly 15 days before vaccination. Receptor source: a man aged 50-59 years who received an inactivated influenza vaccine.

The chain employs TRBV6-5 and TRBJ2-3; TRBD2 agrees at 8 bases. Trimming took 4 bases from V and 1 from J; bases not matched to a gene: 13. CDR1 MNHEY and CDR2 SVGAGI come from the germline V gene. The CDR3 spans 18 residues. The CDR3 region has the DNA TGTGCCAGCAGTTCCTTCTTAGGTACTAGCGGCCGCACAGATACGCAGTATTTT. Translated, it gives CASSSFLGTSGRTDTQYF.

Remarks on this clonotype: Since a much larger clone is just one base distant, this may be a read error. The chain couples TRBV7-9 to TRBJ1-1; TRBD1 might be the D (6 bases). Germline CDR1 is SEHNR and CDR2 is FQNEAQ (reference sequence). This CDR3 is built from 15 residues. DNA of the CDR3: TGTGCCAGCAGCATAGCTCAGGGGCTACGGACTGAAGCTTTCTTT. Protein product: CASSIAQGLRTEAFF.

The gene calls are TRBV5-6 and TRBJ1-2; D uncertain. CDR1 SGHDT and CDR2 YYEEEE come from the germline V gene. The CDR3 extends over 14 amino acids. The germline V and J ends were trimmed by 1 base and 3 bases, with 10 bases remaining between them. This CDR3 is CASSLMAADYGYTF. As DNA, the CDR3 is TGTGCCAGCAGCTTGATGGCGGCTGACTATGGCTACACCTTC. Full variable domain (rest looked up from reference TRBV5-6 and TRBJ1-2): DAGVTQSPTHLIKTRGQQVTLRCSPKSGHDTVSWYQQALGQGPQFIFQYYEEEERQRGNFPDRFSGHQFPNYSSELNVNALLLGDSALYLCASSLMAADYGYTFGSGTRLTVV.

This chain joins TRBV12-3 or TRBV12-4 and TRBJ1-5, with D maybe TRBD1 (5 bases). The V gene lost 6 bases and the J gene lost 0 bases, with 9 bases spanning the gap. The CDR3 contains 14 residues. As DNA, the CDR3 is TGTGCCAGCAGCGCAACAGGTAGCAATCAGCCCCAGCATTTT. Translating gives CASSATGSNQPQHF.

This chain joins TRBV7-9 and TRBJ1-6; 7 positions match TRBD1. The germline gives CDR1 SEHNR, CDR2 FQNEAQ (reference sequence). Trimming removed 5 bases from V and 7 bases from J; junction bases left unmatched: 5. The length of the CDR3 is 14 residues. CDR3 DNA: TGTGCCAGCAGCGCCGGGACAGAGAATTCACCCCTCCACTTT. This sequence encodes CASSAGTENSPLHF.

This clonotype was seen a few times. The genes are TRBV7-2 and TRBJ2-7; D is ambiguous. The germline gives CDR1 SGHTA, CDR2 FQGNSA. CDR3 size: 16 residues. V was cut by 0 bases and J by 3 bases, with 15 bases left in between. The CDR3 reads CASSLARSLAFYEQYF. CDR3 DNA: TGTGCCAGCAGCTTAGCCCGCTCCTTGGCCTTCTACGAGCAGTACTTC.

This chain links TRBV11-3 with TRBJ2-2; 7 nucleotides align to TRBD2. The CDR3 extends over 16 amino acids. The germline CDR1 and CDR2 sequences are SGHNT and YENEEA. V trimming: 5 bases; J trimming: 0 bases; junction bases outside the gene matches: 6. The CDR3 DNA reads as TGTGCCAGCAGCGGACGCGGGACTACGAACACCGGGGAGCTGTTTTTT. Amino acid sequence: CASSGRGTTNTGELFF.

This clonotype came up many times. V and J are TRBV15 and TRBJ1-5; D unclear. Germline CDR1 reads LNHNV; CDR2 reads YYDKDF (reference sequence). CDR3 length equals 13 residues. V was trimmed by 0 bases and J by 5 bases, leaving 5 bases between them. Written as DNA, the CDR3 is TGTGCCACCAGCAGAGAGGCTGATCAGCCCCAGCATTTT. It encodes CATSREADQPQHF.